Following are 27 T cell receptor beta chains from one sample sequenced in a study of blood T cells in healthy people across ages. A sample-barcoded 5' primer and a J-beta primer mix were used in a second PCR of roughly 7 to 11 cycles. TCRdb called the 5' RACE reads again in MiXCR, with one record for every CDR3 protein. The table shows about 940,000 distinct CDR3 sequences, with roughly 50% occurring only once. Sequenced material: blood. These receptors were obtained from a man aged 25-40 years in good health.

Many counts were recorded for this clonotype. V is TRBV20-1 and J is TRBJ1-2; tentatively, D is TRBD1 (5 bases). Germline V gene lookup returns CDR1 DFQATT and CDR2 SNEGSKA (reference sequence). Trimming pared 0 bases from V and 0 bases from J, leaving 11 bases between. CDR3 length equals 15 residues. In nucleotides, the CDR3 is TGCAGTGCTAGAGATCACGGGGGGGCTAACTATGGCTACACCTTC. Its translation is CSARDHGGANYGYTF.

This chain connects TRBV10-3 to TRBJ2-1; D is unclear. Between the trimmed V and J ends, which lost 5 bases and 7 bases, there was a span of 12 bases. The CDR3 runs 13 residues. Germline V gene sequence: CDR1 ENHRY, CDR2 SYGVKD. The CDR3 DNA sequence: TGTGCCATCAGTCTTGGAAGTTTAAATGAGCAGTTCTTC. Its protein product is CAISLGSLNEQFF.

The chain combines TRBV6-6 with TRBJ2-1; 7 bases match TRBD2. CDR1 is MNHNY and CDR2 is SVGAGI in the germline V gene (reference sequence). The V gene end was trimmed by 4 bases and the J gene end by 6 bases; junction bases not matched to a gene: 9. This CDR3 has 15 residues. The CDR3 spells CASSFWGREGNEQFF. The CDR3 DNA follows: TGTGCCAGCAGTTTCTGGGGCAGGGAGGGCAATGAGCAGTTCTTC.

This clonotype has more than one count but fewer than ten. This rearrangement joins TRBV7-2 to TRBJ1-1, with D uncertain. CDR1 SGHTA and CDR2 FQGNSA come from the germline V gene. CDR3 length: 13 amino acids. Between the trimmed V and J ends, which lost 1 base and 3 bases, there was a span of 6 bases. CDR3 residues: CASSLGTYTEAFF. DNA for the CDR3: TGTGCCAGCAGCTTAGGGACGTACACTGAAGCTTTCTTT.

The chain couples TRBV6-5 to TRBJ2-2; D not certain. Germline V gives CDR1 MNHEY, CDR2 SVGAGI. The CDR3 has 17 residues. With 2 bases removed from V and 2 bases from J, the gap between germline ends came to 15 bases. CDR3 in amino acids: CASSYAYGRANTGELFF. CDR3 bases: TGTGCCAGCAGTTACGCGTATGGCAGAGCCAACACCGGGGAGCTGTTTTTT.

In its sample, this clonotype was seen a few times. The chain combines TRBV3-1 with TRBJ2-7, with 8 bases matching TRBD2. The J segment lost 2 bases and the V segment lost 5 bases, leaving 11 bases of the junction unmatched. The CDR3 contains 16 residues. Germline lookup yields CDR1 LGHDT and CDR2 YNNKEL (reference sequence). The CDR3 sequence: CASSSYDGGATYEQYF. CDR3 DNA: TGTGCCAGCAGCAGTTATGACGGGGGGGCCACCTACGAGCAGTACTTC.

The sample holds a few counts of this clonotype. V is TRBV20-1 and J is TRBJ1-6; no clear D gene. V lost 3 bases to trimming and J lost 7 bases, with 16 bases between them. This CDR3 contains 15 residues. The germline CDR1 and CDR2 sequences are DFQATT and SNEGSKA (reference sequence). The CDR3 region has the DNA TGCAGTGCTAGGGCCAGCGCCGTTTTAAATTCACCCCTCCACTTT. Amino acids: CSARASAVLNSPLHF.

This clonotype came up many times. This chain uses TRBV29-1 with TRBJ2-7; D may match TRBD1 or TRBD2 (6 bases each). V was trimmed by 1 base and J by 0 bases, leaving 13 bases between them. The CDR3 consists of 15 residues. Germline V gives CDR1 SQVTM, CDR2 ANQGSEA. The CDR3 protein is CSVEGKRGPSYEQYF. The CDR3 DNA is TGCAGCGTTGAAGGAAAACGGGGGCCCTCCTACGAGCAGTACTTC.

J is TRBJ2-7 and V is TRBV7-2; TRBD2 might be the D (6 bases). Germline V gene sequence: CDR1 SGHTA, CDR2 FQGNSA. V was clipped by 5 bases and J by 4 bases, with 15 bases between them. The CDR3 totals 14 residues. The CDR3: CASSLQVGGYEQYF. In DNA, the CDR3 is TGTGCCAGCAGCCTACAGGTGGGGGGATACGAGCAGTACTTC.

This clonotype showed up just a few times. This chain connects TRBV4-2 to TRBJ2-7, with D perhaps being TRBD1 or TRBD2 (5 bases each). The germline V gene has CDR1 LGHNA and CDR2 YNFKEQ. Between the trimmed V and J ends, which lost 0 bases and 0 bases, there was a span of 9 bases. This CDR3 comprises 15 residues. This CDR3 is CASSQEGVPSYEQYF. Here the CDR3 DNA reads TGTGCCAGCAGCCAAGAGGGGGTTCCCTCCTACGAGCAGTACTTC.

V is TRBV27 and J is TRBJ2-4; 8 bases line up with TRBD2. Matching the DNA end better, TRBJ2-7 makes the J call doubtful. CDR3 length equals 16 residues. Germline V gives CDR1 MNHEY, CDR2 SMNVEV (reference sequence). DNA for the CDR3: TGTGCCAGCAGCCCTCATCGGAGCGGGAGAATCAACGAGCAGTACTTC. Translated: CASSPHRSGRINEQYF.

There are a few counts of this clonotype. DNA for the CDR3: TGTGCCAGCAGAGTGGGGCTACTTTATCATAATACGCAGTATTTT. Amino acids: CASRVGLLYHNTQYF. This sequence joins TRBV2 and TRBJ2-3; D possibly corresponds to TRBD1 (5 bases). This CDR3 has 15 residues. The V end lost 6 bases, the J end lost 7 bases, and 20 bases lay between the germline ends. CDR1 and CDR2 from the germline V gene are SNHLY and FYNNEI.

CDR3 bases: TGTGCCAGCAGCGTCACTAGCTACGAGCAGTTCTTC. This translates into CASSVTSYEQFF. V gene TRBV7-9 combines with J gene TRBJ2-1, with a weak D call TRBD2 (6 bases). CDR3 size: 12 residues. Trimming shortened V by 5 bases and J by 10 bases, and 12 bases separated the two germline ends. Germline V gives CDR1 SEHNR, CDR2 FQNEAQ (reference sequence).

This clonotype was counted a few times. The gene calls are TRBV5-5 and TRBJ1-6; TRBD1 aligns across 7 bases. Germline CDR1 SGHKS, CDR2 YYEKEE (reference sequence). With 4 bases clipped from V and 7 bases from J, the junction kept 11 bases outside the gene matches. This CDR3 has 16 amino acids. CDR3 region: CASSRPPGQTNSPLHF. The CDR3, as DNA: TGTGCCAGCAGCCGCCCCCCGGGACAGACAAATTCACCCCTCCACTTT.

The rearrangement uses TRBV25-1 and TRBJ2-3, with TRBD2 matching 11 bases. The V segment lost 8 bases and the J segment 5 bases; nucleotides outside the gene matches: 15. The CDR3 covers 17 residues. In germline, CDR1 is MGHDK, CDR2 SYGVNS. The CDR3 here is CASGSLLAGGLQDTQYF. The CDR3 DNA sequence: TGTGCCAGCGGGTCCCTTTTAGCGGGGGGGCTTCAAGATACGCAGTATTTT.

The CDR3 DNA reads TGTGCCTGGGAGGGACAGGCCTACGAGCAGTACTTC. Protein product: CAWEGQAYEQYF. The chain has TRBV30 and TRBJ2-7, with 8 bases matching TRBD1. V dropped 5 bases and J dropped 2; count of bases not matched to a gene: 2. Germline lookup yields CDR1 GTSNPN and CDR2 SVGIG (reference sequence). This CDR3 spans 12 amino acids. Full variable domain (missing parts from reference TRBV30 and TRBJ2-7): SQTIHQWPATLVQPVGSPLSLECTVEGTSNPNLYWYRQAAGRGLQLLFYSVGIGQISSEVPQNLSASRPQDRQFILSSKKLLLSDSGFYLCAWEGQAYEQYFGPGTRLTVT.

On this clonotype itself: One junction end does not reproduce the germline sequence, and a read error may be involved. The chain carries TRBV5-1 and TRBJ1-1, with 11 positions matching TRBD1. This CDR3 is built from 18 residues. The V gene's germline CDR1 is SGHRS and CDR2 YFSETQ. The CDR3 DNA is TGCGCCAGCAGCTTGGAGGGACAGGGGGGTATTTCTAACACTGAGGCTTTCTTT. This gives the protein CASSLEGQGGISNTEAFF.

The rearrangement links TRBV28 to TRBJ2-7; weak D call: TRBD1 (6 bases). The V and J ends lost 5 bases and 3 bases respectively, with 14 bases between them. This CDR3 contains 14 residues. The germline gives CDR1 MDHEN, CDR2 SYDVKM. CDR3 region: CASSPPGTFYEQYF. CDR3 nucleotide sequence: TGTGCCAGCAGTCCCCCAGGGACATTCTACGAGCAGTACTTC.

V is TRBV10-3 and J is TRBJ2-1; no definite D call. Trimming left V 4 bases short and J 5 bases short, with 3 bases between. Per germline, CDR1 ENHRY and CDR2 SYGVKD. This CDR3 is built from 11 residues. The DNA for the CDR3 is TGTGCCATCAGTGGGCACAATGAGCAGTTCTTC. Translated, it gives CAISGHNEQFF.

This clonotype was picked up a small number of times. The J gene is TRBJ1-5, the V gene TRBV20-1, with D unclear. The germline V gene encodes CDR1 DFQATT and CDR2 SNEGSKA (reference sequence). Trimming pared 3 bases from V and 0 bases from J, leaving 12 bases between. This CDR3 has 15 residues. CDR3 in DNA: TGCAGTGCTAGTAGGCAGACTAGTAGCAATCAGCCCCAGCATTTT. This gives the protein CSASRQTSSNQPQHF.

The sample holds a few counts of this clonotype. The chain employs TRBV6-2 or TRBV6-3 and TRBJ1-2; no clear D. Germline CDR1 and CDR2: MNHEY and SVGEGT. This CDR3 region has 16 residues. With 2 bases removed from V and 2 bases from J, the gap between germline ends came to 15 bases. CDR3 protein: CASSYGPFDINYGYTF. As DNA, the CDR3 is TGTGCCAGCAGTTACGGGCCCTTCGATATAAACTATGGCTACACCTTC.

With respect to this clonotype: At one of its ends the junction is not consistent with the germline gene, which may arise from a read error. The V and J genes are TRBV10-2 and TRBJ2-1, with 9 bases matching TRBD2. Germline CDR1 WSHSY, CDR2 SAAADI. The CDR3 has 18 amino acids. CDR3 sequence: CASSDSGGGALIYNGQFF. CDR3 coding DNA: TGCGCCAGCAGTGACTCGGGCGGGGGGGCTTTGATCTACAATGGGCAGTTCTTC.

The chain is built from TRBV20-1 and TRBJ2-7; the match to TRBD2 covers 7 bases. The CDR3 consists of 15 residues. Per germline, CDR1 DFQATT and CDR2 SNEGSKA (reference sequence). Trimming removed 6 bases from V and 0 bases from J; junction bases left unmatched: 11. This chain's CDR3 is CSAESGAGSSYEQYF. The CDR3 region has the DNA TGCAGTGCCGAAAGTGGAGCGGGGAGCTCCTACGAGCAGTACTTC.

This clonotype was seen only once. J is TRBJ2-3 and V is TRBV7-2; 12 bases line up with TRBD1. Germline-derived CDR1 and CDR2 are SGHTA and FQGNSA. J gave up 7 bases and V 1 base, and 9 bases lay outside the gene matches. The CDR3 is 17 residues long. CDR3 region: CASSLVTGTGGANTQYF. The DNA of the CDR3 is TGTGCCAGCAGCTTAGTGACCGGGACAGGGGGCGCAAATACGCAGTATTTT. The whole variable domain, remainder taken from reference TRBV7-2 and TRBJ2-3, is GAGVSQSPSNKVTEKGKDVELRCDPISGHTALYWYRQSLGQGLEFLIYFQGNSAPDKSGLPSDRFSAERTGGSVSTLTIQRTQQEDSAVYLCASSLVTGTGGANTQYFGPGTRLTVL.

The chain employs TRBV3-1 and TRBJ2-5, with 8 bases identical to TRBD2. The CDR3 runs 18 residues. V lost 0 bases and J lost 5; bases outside the gene matches: 14. Germline V gene data show CDR1 as LGHDT and CDR2 as YNNKEL (reference sequence). The CDR3 sequence is CASSQELLAGSGPETQYF. The CDR3 region has the DNA TGTGCCAGCAGCCAAGAGTTGTTAGCGGGGTCCGGTCCTGAGACCCAGTACTTC.

This clonotype was recorded a few times. The CDR3 DNA follows: TGCAGCGTTGACAGACTAACGTACAATGAGCAGTTCTTC. This gives the protein CSVDRLTYNEQFF. The chain combines TRBV29-1 with TRBJ2-1, with D perhaps matching TRBD2 (5 bases). CDR1 and CDR2 from the germline V gene are SQVTM and ANQGSEA. CDR3 size: 13 residues. Trimming removed 3 bases from V and 4 bases from J, with 10 bases in between.

Ten or more counts support this clonotype. This chain connects TRBV20-1 to TRBJ1-6, with D unresolved. CDR1 is DFQATT and CDR2 is SNEGSKA in the germline V gene (reference sequence). This CDR3 contains 10 residues. With 5 bases removed from V and 14 bases from J, the gap between germline ends came to 10 bases. The DNA of the CDR3 is TGCAGTGCTCGAGTCGGTACCCTCCACTTT. Translated, it gives CSARVGTLHF.